A single sample gave rise to the 20 T cell receptor beta chains below, sequenced in a study of shared clonotypes between healthy human individuals. Some clones are missing from TCRdb's copy, which holds only in-frame ones; the method was immunoSEQ multiplex PCR. Seen here are some 2,500,000 clones, 90% to 95% observed once, and the top ten hold 0.36%. Sequenced: naive CD4+ T cells from PBMCs. The sample's subset: CD45RA+ positively selected. The receptors were gathered from a man between 18 and 29 years old in good health. Some clones in this sample may be carry-over from other donors' samples.

This sequence joins TRBV5-8 and TRBJ2-3; 11 bases align to TRBD2. This CDR3 spans 17 amino acids. The V and J ends lost 5 bases and 0 bases, in that order; junction bases with no gene match: 8. Germline loops: CDR1 SGHTS, CDR2 YDEGEE. The CDR3, as DNA: TGTGCCAGCAGTCGACTAGCGGGGCTCTCTAGCACAGATACGCAGTATTTT. Translation: CASSRLAGLSSTDTQYF.

In regard to this clone: The same CDR3 can be traced to other DNA sequences in this sample. The rearrangement joins TRBV7-9 to TRBJ2-7, with 7 bases identical to TRBD1. V lost 5 bases to trimming and J lost 5 bases; unmatched junction nucleotides: 3. The CDR3 is 12 amino acids. Germline-derived CDR1 and CDR2 are SEHNR and FQNEAQ (reference sequence). CDR3 nucleotide sequence: TGTGCCAGCAGCCCACAGGGGCACGAGCAGTACTTC. Residues: CASSPQGHEQYF.

This clone was counted a single time. The chain recombines TRBV19 with TRBJ1-2, with D uncertain. This CDR3 spans 12 amino acids. Trimming took 7 bases from V and 4 from J, leaving 10 bases between them. CDR1 LNHDA and CDR2 SQIVND come from the germline V gene (reference sequence). DNA for the CDR3: TGTGCCAGTATGGTCGGCCCCTATGGCTACACCTTC. The encoded protein is CASMVGPYGYTF.

The DNA of the CDR3 is TGTGCCAGCAGCTTAGTGGGCTCAAACTCTGGAAACACCATATATTTT. Protein product: CASSLVGSNSGNTIYF. The rearrangement uses TRBV11-2 and TRBJ1-3; D call uncertain. This CDR3 region has 16 residues. V dropped 1 base and J dropped 0 bases, with 10 bases sitting between them. Germline CDR1 is SGHAT and CDR2 is FQNNGV.

The chain combines TRBV20-1 with TRBJ1-2; a possible D gene is TRBD1 (6 bases). V lost 4 bases to trimming and J lost 5 bases, with 8 bases between them. The CDR3 totals 11 residues. Germline lookup yields CDR1 DFQATT and CDR2 SNEGSKA (reference sequence). CDR3 in DNA: TGCAGTGCTACAGGGGAGTATGGCTACACCTTC. As protein: CSATGEYGYTF.

The genes are TRBV7-9 and TRBJ2-5; 10 bases fit TRBD2. CDR1 and CDR2 (germline): SEHNR, FQNEAQ (reference sequence). The CDR3 totals 15 residues. The V gene end was trimmed by 5 bases and the J gene end by 4 bases; junction bases not matched to a gene: 7. The CDR3 loop reads CASSLLTSGRETQYF. CDR3 DNA sequence: TGTGCCAGCAGCCTATTGACTAGCGGGCGAGAGACCCAGTACTTC.

The chain uses TRBV11-2 and TRBJ2-7; 7 bases agree with TRBD2. CDR3 length: 14 residues. V lost 3 bases to trimming and J lost 3 bases; unmatched junction nucleotides: 5. Germline V gives CDR1 SGHAT, CDR2 FQNNGV. CDR3 sequence: CASSFSGTGYEQYF. Here the CDR3 DNA reads TGTGCCAGCAGCTTCAGCGGGACTGGCTACGAGCAGTACTTC.

The chain couples TRBV7-3 to TRBJ1-2, with TRBD1 matching 7 bases. V was pared by 5 bases and J by 4 bases, with 7 bases of the junction left unmatched. CDR3 size: 14 residues. Germline V lookup: CDR1 SGHTA, CDR2 FQGTGA. DNA of the CDR3: TGTGCCAGCAGCCCCACAGGGGCCGTCTATGGCTACACCTTC. It specifies CASSPTGAVYGYTF.

The genes are TRBV19 and TRBJ2-5, with TRBD2 matching 9 bases. Trimming at V came to 4 bases and at J to 5 bases, leaving 8 bases not matched to a gene. This CDR3 is built from 15 residues. Looked up from germline, CDR1 is LNHDA and CDR2 is SQIVND (reference sequence). DNA for the CDR3: TGTGCCAGTAGTAGGGGACTAGCCGGGGAGGAGACCCAGTACTTC. It is translated as CASSRGLAGEETQYF.

The V gene is TRBV18, the J gene TRBJ2-3, with D perhaps matching TRBD2 (5 bases). The CDR3 totals 14 residues. V shed 3 bases and J shed 11 bases, with 18 bases lying between them. Germline V gene sequence: CDR1 KGHSH, CDR2 LQKENI. CDR3 sequence reads: CASSPGHGSPRQYF. The CDR3, as DNA: TGTGCCAGCTCACCTGGCCATGGGAGTCCTCGGCAGTATTTT.

This chain connects TRBV7-2 to TRBJ2-5, with D uncertain. The germline V gene encodes CDR1 SGHTA and CDR2 FQGNSA. Trimming stripped 4 bases from V and 5 bases from J, with 5 bases between. This CDR3 comprises 11 residues. The CDR3 sequence: CASSWMETQYF. The CDR3 nucleotides are TGTGCCAGCAGCTGGATGGAGACCCAGTACTTC. The variable domain in full, with the rest retrieved from reference TRBV7-2 and TRBJ2-5, is GAGVSQSPSNKVTEKGKDVELRCDPISGHTALYWYRQSLGQGLEFLIYFQGNSAPDKSGLPSDRFSAERTGGSVSTLTIQRTQQEDSAVYLCASSWMETQYFGPGTRLLVL.

The gene calls are TRBV7-2 and TRBJ2-7, with unresolved D. Looked up from germline, CDR1 is SGHTA and CDR2 is FQGNSA. The CDR3 has 14 residues. V was trimmed by 5 bases and J by 1 base, leaving 12 bases between them. The DNA of the CDR3 is TGTGCCAGCAGCATGGAGCGCCGATCCTACGAGCAGTACTTC. It specifies CASSMERRSYEQYF.

The chain has TRBV18 and TRBJ1-4, with D maybe TRBD1 (5 bases). With 1 base removed from V and 5 bases from J, the gap between germline ends came to 11 bases. Germline lookup yields CDR1 KGHSH and CDR2 LQKENI. The CDR3 consists of 15 residues. This CDR3 reads CASSPLGTENEKLFF. Written as DNA, the CDR3 is TGTGCCAGCTCACCACTAGGGACGGAGAATGAAAAACTGTTTTTT.

The chain recombines TRBV2 with TRBJ1-1; 7 nucleotides line up with TRBD1. Germline V gives CDR1 SNHLY, CDR2 FYNNEI. CDR3 length: 15 amino acids. The J segment lost 1 base and the V segment lost 3 bases, leaving 5 bases of the junction unmatched. CDR3 coding DNA: TGTGCCAGCAGTGAGGAGAGACAGGGGAACACTGAAGCTTTCTTT. This sequence encodes CASSEERQGNTEAFF.

The CDR3 DNA reads TGTGCCAGCAGAGCGACAGGGAACACCGGGGAGCTGTTTTTT. Translated, it gives CASRATGNTGELFF. The chain employs TRBV28 and TRBJ2-2; TRBD1 is a possible D gene (6 bases). Germline CDR1 is MDHEN and CDR2 is SYDVKM. The CDR3 covers 14 residues. V lost 6 bases and J 1 base, leaving 9 bases between the germline ends. Variable domain in full (rest from reference TRBV28 and TRBJ2-2): DVKVTQSSRYLVKRTGEKVFLECVQDMDHENMFWYRQDPGLGLRLIYFSYDVKMKEKGDIPEGYSVSREKKERFSLILESASTNQTSMYLCASRATGNTGELFFGEGSRLTVL.

This rearrangement joins TRBV9 to TRBJ1-1, with D unresolved. CDR3 length equals 13 residues. Germline loops: CDR1 SGDLS, CDR2 YYNGEE. Deletions cut 3 bases from V and 6 bases from J, with 12 bases between. DNA of the CDR3: TGTGCCAGCAGCGCGACCTCCTCGTCTGAAGCTTTCTTT. Its translation: CASSATSSSEAFF.

The chain employs TRBV28 and TRBJ1-1; possibly TRBD1 for D (5 bases). V dropped 4 bases and J dropped 7 bases, with 10 bases sitting between them. The CDR3 loop spans 12 amino acids. Germline loops: CDR1 MDHEN, CDR2 SYDVKM. The CDR3 here is CASSWGRGEAFF. The CDR3 nucleotides are TGTGCCAGCAGTTGGGGACGGGGTGAAGCTTTCTTT.

The CDR3 coding sequence is TGTGCCAGCAGCTTACGGGGTCGGCCTAGGCAGTACTTC. Amino acid sequence: CASSLRGRPRQYF. This chain uses TRBV13 with TRBJ2-7, with D possibly being TRBD2 (5 bases). With 2 bases removed from V and 9 bases from J, the gap between germline ends came to 14 bases. Germline lookup yields CDR1 PRHDT and CDR2 FYEKMQ (reference sequence). There are 13 residues in the CDR3.

The J gene is TRBJ2-4, the V gene TRBV5-1, with D uncertain. CDR3 length: 11 residues. The V gene lost 4 bases and the J gene lost 5 bases, with 4 bases spanning the gap. Germline V gives CDR1 SGHRS, CDR2 YFSETQ. The CDR3 coding sequence is TGCGCCAGCAGCCAGCAAAACATTCAGTACTTC. This encodes CASSQQNIQYF.

This clone was picked up one time. The CDR3, as DNA: TGTGCCAGCAGGGGAGAGGGACACCCAGCCAAAAACATTCAGTACTTC. It specifies CASRGEGHPAKNIQYF. The V call is TRBV2, the J call TRBJ2-4; maybe TRBD1 (6 bases). Trimming stripped 6 bases from V and 0 bases from J, with 15 bases between. The germline V gene has CDR1 SNHLY and CDR2 FYNNEI. The CDR3 has 16 residues. Based on the CDR3 plus reference TRBV2 and TRBJ2-4, the full variable domain is EPEVTQTPSHQVTQMGQEVILRCVPISNHLYFYWYRQILGQKVEFLVSFYNNEISEKSEIFDDQFSVERPDGSNFTLKIRSTKLEDSAMYFCASRGEGHPAKNIQYFGAGTRLSVL.